Listed below are T cell receptor beta chains from one sample, sequenced in a study of tumor and adjacent non-tumor tissue in lung cancer. Via MiXCR, TCRdb re-called the multiplex PCR reads, giving one row per CDR3 protein. The sample yields tens of thousands of distinct CDR3 sequences, around 76% seen once. The sequenced material came from distant non-tumor lung tissue. The origin of the receptors is an older man with non-small cell lung cancer. The CDR3 runs from the conserved cysteine through the conserved F or W. A D gene is named only where the DNA matches it firmly. Not all rows give a size; the values are once, few, many and, for expanded clones, a class.

d_call: TRBD1
clone_size: once
v_call: TRBV28
j_call: TRBJ1-1
cdr3_aa: CANSLAGTGARTEAIF
cdr3_nt: TGTGCCAACAGTTTAGCCGGGACAGGGGCCAGGACTGAAGCTATCTTT

d_call: TRBD2
clone_size: -
v_call: TRBV28
j_call: TRBJ2-7
cdr3_aa: CASSFPGGRAHEQYF
cdr3_nt: TGTGCCAGCAGTTTCCCCGGCGGGAGGGCCCACGAGCAGTACTTC

d_call: TRBD2
clone_size: once
v_call: TRBV4-2
j_call: TRBJ2-3
cdr3_aa: CASSQATSRSSKGEATQYF
cdr3_nt: TGTGCCAGCAGCCAAGCGACTAGCAGGAGTAGTAAGGGAGAAGCTACGCAGTATTTT

d_call: -
clone_size: -
v_call: TRBV5-1
j_call: TRBJ2-3
cdr3_aa: CAISLEWGERDTQYF
cdr3_nt: TGCGCCATCAGCTTGGAGTGGGGGGAGAGAGATACGCAGTATTTT

d_call: -
clone_size: -
v_call: TRBV28
j_call: TRBJ2-7
cdr3_aa: CVSSLNQEQYF
cdr3_nt: TGTGTCAGCAGTTTAAACCAGGAGCAGTACTTC

d_call: -
clone_size: once
v_call: TRBV29-1
j_call: TRBJ2-3
cdr3_aa: CSFGGGRGADTQYF
cdr3_nt: TGCAGCTTCGGAGGGGGGAGGGGCGCAGATACGCAGTATTTT

d_call: -
clone_size: -
v_call: TRBV6-1
j_call: TRBJ2-3
cdr3_aa: CASSESSFTRHF
cdr3_nt: TGTGCCAGCAGTGAATCCAGTTTTACGCGACATTTT

d_call: -
clone_size: -
v_call: TRBV19
j_call: TRBJ2-2
cdr3_aa: CASSTRRARELFF
cdr3_nt: TGTGCCAGTAGTACGAGACGTGCTCGGGAGCTGTTTTTT

d_call: TRBD2
clone_size: -
v_call: TRBV29-1
j_call: TRBJ2-2
cdr3_aa: CGAEVSGGTGELFF
cdr3_nt: TGCGGCGCTGAAGTATCGGGGGGCACCGGGGAGCTGTTTTTT

d_call: TRBD2
clone_size: -
v_call: TRBV10-3
j_call: TRBJ2-3
cdr3_aa: CAISVGLAGVTDTQYF
cdr3_nt: TGTGCCATCAGCGTTGGACTAGCGGGAGTAACAGATACGCAGTATTTT

d_call: TRBD2
clone_size: -
v_call: TRBV10-3
j_call: TRBJ2-1
cdr3_aa: CGIGREINEQFF
cdr3_nt: TGTGGCATAGGGCGGGAGATCAATGAGCAGTTCTTC

d_call: -
clone_size: -
v_call: TRBV11-2
j_call: TRBJ1-5
cdr3_aa: CASSLEGREGQPQQF
cdr3_nt: TGTGCCAGCAGCTTAGAGGGCAGGGAGGGTCAACCCCAGCAGTTT

d_call: TRBD1
clone_size: many
v_call: TRBV20-1
j_call: TRBJ1-5
cdr3_aa: CSARDIGGGGQPQHF
cdr3_nt: TGCAGTGCTAGAGATATTGGAGGGGGCGGTCAGCCCCAGCATTTT

d_call: -
clone_size: -
v_call: TRBV6-2/TRBV6-3
j_call: TRBJ2-3
cdr3_aa: CASSHSIGDRRARNQPQYF
cdr3_nt: TGTGCCAGCAGTCACTCGATTGGGGATAGAAGAGCGAGGAATCAGCCCCAGTATTTT

d_call: -
clone_size: -
v_call: TRBV28
j_call: TRBJ1-2
cdr3_aa: CARRRRGFYYGYTF
cdr3_nt: TGTGCCAGGAGACGAAGGGGGTTTTACTATGGCTACACCTTC

d_call: -
clone_size: -
v_call: TRBV29-1
j_call: TRBJ1-2
cdr3_aa: CSVPWDAFSLFNYGYTF
cdr3_nt: TGCAGCGTTCCATGGGACGCATTCTCCCTATTTAACTATGGCTACACCTTC

d_call: TRBD1
clone_size: -
v_call: TRBV30
j_call: TRBJ2-7
cdr3_aa: CAWRYSAGTGVSYEQYF
cdr3_nt: TGTGCTTGGCGCTACTCAGCAGGGACAGGGGTATCCTACGAGCAGTACTTC

d_call: -
clone_size: -
v_call: TRBV6-2/TRBV6-3
j_call: TRBJ1-1
cdr3_aa: CASSTRQGTNTQAFF
cdr3_nt: TGCGCCAGCAGTACGAGGCAGGGGACGAACACTCAAGCTTTCTTT

d_call: -
clone_size: few
v_call: TRBV11-3
j_call: TRBJ2-3
cdr3_aa: CASSTRQADTQYF
cdr3_nt: TGTGCCAGCAGCACGCGACAGGCAGATACGCAGTATTTT

d_call: -
clone_size: few
v_call: TRBV11-3
j_call: TRBJ2-3
cdr3_aa: CASIRREVGTGTQYF
cdr3_nt: TGTGCCAGCATCCGTCGGGAAGTAGGCACAGGTACGCAGTATTTT

d_call: TRBD1
clone_size: -
v_call: TRBV6-6
j_call: TRBJ1-5
cdr3_aa: CASCYFGWGQNSNLPQHF
cdr3_nt: TGTGCCAGTTGTTACTTCGGGTGGGGACAGAATAGCAATCTGCCCCAGCATTTT

d_call: -
clone_size: few
v_call: TRBV11-3
j_call: TRBJ1-2
cdr3_aa: CASSLLMGYGHTF
cdr3_nt: TGTGCCAGCAGCTTACTTATGGGATATGGCCACACCTTC

d_call: TRBD1
clone_size: -
v_call: TRBV11-3
j_call: TRBJ1-1
cdr3_aa: CDSSFRDRTLDTKSFF
cdr3_nt: TGTGACAGCAGCTTCCGGGACAGAACCCTGGACACTAAATCTTTCTTT

d_call: -
clone_size: -
v_call: TRBV6-1
j_call: TRBJ1-1
cdr3_aa: CASSESFGTGATEVFF
cdr3_nt: -

d_call: TRBD1
clone_size: many
v_call: TRBV29-1
j_call: TRBJ2-7
cdr3_aa: CSVAGTGEYEQYF
cdr3_nt: TGCAGCGTGGCCGGGACAGGGGAGTACGAGCAGTACTTC

d_call: TRBD2
clone_size: -
v_call: TRBV4-1
j_call: TRBJ2-5
cdr3_aa: CTSSQEDSGGAWETQYF
cdr3_nt: TGCACCAGCAGCCAAGAAGATAGCGGGGGGGCCTGGGAGACCCAGTACTTC

d_call: TRBD2
clone_size: -
v_call: TRBV20-1
j_call: TRBJ2-2
cdr3_aa: CSAGGAYTGELFF
cdr3_nt: TGCAGTGCCGGGGGGGCGTACACGGGGGAGCTGTTTTTT

d_call: TRBD2
clone_size: -
v_call: TRBV29-1
j_call: TRBJ2-2
cdr3_aa: CSAGLAGGFSGELFF
cdr3_nt: TGCAGCGCGGGACTAGCGGGAGGGTTCTCCGGGGAGCTGTTTTTT

d_call: -
clone_size: once
v_call: TRBV19
j_call: TRBJ1-5
cdr3_aa: CASSDTGIGHLQHF
cdr3_nt: TGTGCCAGTAGTGACACAGGGATTGGTCACCTCCAGCATTTT

d_call: -
clone_size: few
v_call: TRBV12-3/TRBV12-4
j_call: TRBJ2-7
cdr3_aa: CASSTLTGIPYEQYF
cdr3_nt: TGTGCCAGCAGTACCTTGACAGGAATACCCTACGAGCAGTACTTC

d_call: -
clone_size: -
v_call: TRBV6-6
j_call: TRBJ2-5
cdr3_aa: CASSPLLRGQDTLYF
cdr3_nt: TGTGCCAGCAGTCCCCTTTTGCGGGGACAAGATACCCTGTACTTC

d_call: -
clone_size: -
v_call: TRBV12-3/TRBV12-4
j_call: TRBJ2-2
cdr3_aa: CASSPQHGNAGDLLF
cdr3_nt: TGTGCCAGCAGTCCCCAACATGGTAACGCCGGGGACCTGTTGTTT

d_call: -
clone_size: -
v_call: TRBV12-3/TRBV12-4
j_call: TRBJ1-1
cdr3_aa: CTSSLEQCTEAFF
cdr3_nt: TGTACCAGCAGTTTAGAACAGTGCACTGAAGCTTTCTTT

d_call: -
clone_size: -
v_call: TRBV29-1
j_call: TRBJ2-3
cdr3_aa: CSVAGTSITDMQYF
cdr3_nt: TGCAGCGTCGCTGGGACATCTATCACAGATATGCAGTATTTT

d_call: -
clone_size: -
v_call: TRBV6-2/TRBV6-3
j_call: TRBJ1-5
cdr3_aa: CASGRAGAGQTQHF
cdr3_nt: TGTGCCAGCGGTAGGGCGGGGGCGGGGCAGACCCAGCATTTT